The present TCR beta chain was sequenced within a study of T cell responses to AZD1222 COVID-19 vaccine. Study-level results: Just five or six AZD1222 recipients tested seropositive at baseline. Repertoires in all cases were sampled only once the peak T cell response had passed. Clonal diversity may have been underestimated, and the donors were mostly white British, with more females than males. After two AZD1222 doses, spike-specific TCR breadth and depth rose versus day 0.

The CDR3 has 14 amino acids. V gave up 6 bases and J gave up 9 bases; unmatched junction bases: 6. Germline-derived CDR1 and CDR2 are MDHEN and SYDVKM. Only in-frame clones appear in the TCRdb table, and some are missing; sequencing was by immunoSEQ multiplex PCR. The data show around 130,000 clones, about 90% seen once. For this clone: Its antigen is not known.

This specimen was peripheral blood, taken 28 days after the second dose of the MenACWY control vaccine. This TCR derives from an adult who received the MenACWY meningococcal vaccine as a control. This chain joins TRBV28 and TRBJ1-6, with 9 bases matching TRBD1. The CDR3, as DNA: TGTGCCAGCAGCACAGGGGGCCGGGGTTCACCCCTCCACTTT. Amino acids: CASSTGGRGSPLHF.